These 15 T cell receptor beta chains were sequenced from one sample in a study of blood T cell repertoires in COVID-19 (dated by TCRdb to the early 2020s). Libraries were prepared through the immunoSEQ multiplex PCR assay. What TCRdb holds here is the immuneACCESS table cut down to in-frame rearrangements. Part of the clones is not present; checked against another copy, under half of the missing clones reflect an unresolved V gene, and the others are unexplained. This sample holds about 520,000 clones; over 75% were observed only once. The ten largest clones capture 3% to 3.5% of the sample. Material: peripheral blood. The receptors derive from a human donor in a cohort sampled during active COVID-19.

A single count supports this clone. The chain combines TRBV10-3 with TRBJ1-5; TRBD1 agrees at 9 bases. The CDR3 contains 14 residues. The V segment lost 6 bases and the J segment 8 bases; nucleotides outside the gene matches: 8. The germline V gene encodes CDR1 ENHRY and CDR2 SYGVKD. The CDR3 loop is CAISWTGAQEPQHF. The CDR3, as DNA: TGTGCCATCAGCTGGACAGGGGCCCAGGAGCCCCAGCATTTT.

This chain links TRBV19 with TRBJ1-2; no clear D gene. Trimming left V 3 bases short and J 1 base short, with 6 bases between. This CDR3 is 13 amino acids long. Germline V gene data show CDR1 as LNHDA and CDR2 as SQIVND (reference sequence). Written as DNA, the CDR3 is TGTGCCAGTAGTATTGGACTTAACTATGGCTACACCTTC. This gives the protein CASSIGLNYGYTF.

The chain joins TRBV7-6 to TRBJ2-1; no clear D gene. Germline CDR1 is SGHVS and CDR2 is FNYEAQ. Trimming pared 1 base from V and 5 bases from J, leaving 15 bases between. The CDR3 has 16 residues. The CDR3 region is CASSLDSSSAHNEQFF. CDR3 nucleotides: TGTGCCAGCAGCTTAGACTCGTCGAGCGCGCACAATGAGCAGTTCTTC.

The chain carries TRBV6-5 and TRBJ2-7; D is ambiguous. The CDR3 is made up of 13 amino acids. Trimming stripped 6 bases from V and 4 bases from J, with 13 bases between. The germline V gene has CDR1 MNHEY and CDR2 SVGAGI. The CDR3 DNA sequence: TGTGCCAGCAGGCTTAGTGATTCGTACGAGCAGTACTTC. This encodes CASRLSDSYEQYF.

V usage is TRBV30 and J usage is TRBJ2-7; 7 nucleotides line up with TRBD1. The CDR3 contains 15 residues. Germline values: CDR1 GTSNPN, CDR2 SVGIG (reference sequence). V was pared by 3 bases and J by 2 bases, with 10 bases of the junction left unmatched. CDR3 sequence (DNA): TGTGCCTGGAGCGCAGGACAGGCCTTGGCCTACGAGCAGTACTTC. Translating gives CAWSAGQALAYEQYF.

The CDR3, as DNA: TGCAGTGCTAGTGATCTAGCGGGAGGGAGCGGGGAGACCCAGTACTTC. It yields the protein CSASDLAGGSGETQYF. The V call is TRBV20-1, the J call TRBJ2-5; 12 bases are a match to TRBD2. CDR1 and CDR2 (germline): DFQATT, SNEGSKA (reference sequence). V lost 3 bases and J lost 5; bases outside the gene matches: 10. This CDR3 is built from 16 residues.

This chain uses TRBV5-1 with TRBJ1-5; D is ambiguous. Trimming left V 0 bases short and J 7 bases short, with 8 bases between. This CDR3 spans 13 amino acids. Germline V CDR1 and CDR2: SGHRS, YFSETQ. The CDR3 DNA reads as TGCGCCAGCAGCTTGGGCGGAGGACAGCCCCAGCATTTT. Protein: CASSLGGGQPQHF.

The chain links TRBV4-1 to TRBJ2-2; no firm D call. The CDR3 sequence is 15 residues long. Germline CDR1 and CDR2: MGHRA and YSYEKL. Trimming took 0 bases from V and 6 from J, leaving 11 bases between them. The CDR3 coding sequence is TGCGCCAGCAGCCAAGAGAGGCGGTCTCCCGGGGAGCTGTTTTTT. The encoded protein is CASSQERRSPGELFF.

This chain joins TRBV30 and TRBJ2-7; 7 bases are shared with TRBD1. The V gene's germline CDR1 is GTSNPN and CDR2 SVGIG (reference sequence). The J segment lost 3 bases and the V segment lost 4 bases, leaving 9 bases of the junction unmatched. The CDR3 loop spans 14 amino acids. For the CDR3, the DNA is TGTGCCTGGAACGGTAGACAGGGTATCTACGAGCAGTACTTC. Residues: CAWNGRQGIYEQYF.

This CDR3 is CAISPVNQPQHF. The CDR3 nucleotides are TGTGCCATCAGTCCGGTTAATCAGCCCCAGCATTTT. The J gene is TRBJ1-5, the V gene TRBV10-3; D is unclear. This CDR3 spans 12 amino acids. CDR1 is ENHRY, CDR2 SYGVKD, per germline. The V gene lost 5 bases and the J gene lost 4 bases, with 6 bases spanning the gap.

The chain couples TRBV14 to TRBJ2-1; a weak D match, TRBD2 (6 bases). CDR1 and CDR2 from the germline V gene are SGHDN and FVKESK. The CDR3 has 13 amino acids. The germline V and J ends were trimmed by 4 bases and 2 bases, with 6 bases remaining between them. For the CDR3, the DNA is TGTGCCAGCAGCCCGGGGGCCTACAATGAGCAGTTCTTC. Its translation: CASSPGAYNEQFF.

This rearrangement joins TRBV4-3 to TRBJ1-2; D is unresolved. Deletions cut 1 base from V and 0 bases from J, with 6 bases between. This CDR3 is built from 14 residues. The germline V gene encodes CDR1 LGHNA and CDR2 YSLEER. The CDR3 bases are TGCGCCAGCAGCCAAGTGGGAGCTAACTATGGCTACACCTTC. Translating gives CASSQVGANYGYTF.

A single count supports this clone. J is TRBJ1-1 and V is TRBV3-1 (or the pseudogene TRBV3-2); D perhaps matches TRBD1 (6 bases). V lost 2 bases and J lost 1, with 8 bases in between. The V gene's germline CDR1 is LGHDT and CDR2 YNNKEL (reference sequence). This CDR3 spans 14 amino acids. Here the CDR3 DNA reads TGTGCCAGCAGCCAAACAGGGACGAACACTGAAGCTTTCTTT. It codes for CASSQTGTNTEAFF.

The chain employs TRBV7-2 and TRBJ1-6; D is undetermined. The V gene lost 0 bases and the J gene lost 8 bases, with 11 bases spanning the gap. Germline V gives CDR1 SGHTA, CDR2 FQGNSA. CDR3 length: 15 residues. CDR3 nucleotides: TGTGCCAGCAGCTTAGCGGGCAGCGGGTATTCACCCCTCCACTTT. It specifies CASSLAGSGYSPLHF.

This chain joins TRBV9 and TRBJ1-2; a possible D gene is TRBD1 (5 bases). The germline V gene has CDR1 SGDLS and CDR2 YYNGEE. This CDR3 region has 13 residues. V gave up 1 base and J gave up 4 bases, with 8 bases separating them. In DNA form, the CDR3 reads TGTGCCAGCAGCGTAATGGGGGGCTATGGCTACACCTTC. It codes for CASSVMGGYGYTF.